The text below deals with one T cell receptor beta chain. It has no known antigen specificity. Base qualities are not provided; no much larger clone lies one nucleotide away. The data were taken from a study of CD8+CD57+ T cells in acquired aplastic anemia listed by TCRdb under 2018. A note on the overall study: Extracted DNA from sorted CD4+ and CD8+ cells averaged around 3.3 ug, ranging from about 0.18 to 27.4 ug. CD8+CD57+ expansion was defined as frequency above the mean frequency observed in healthy subjects.

Broader findings and caveats from the paper: About 29 CD8+ CDR3 sequences were found to be shared between patients and controls, but these sequences appeared to be highly expressed in patients and within the immunodominant clones of the patients. Between patients and healthy controls, no significant difference in CD8+ Simpson's diversity was found (P=0.060).

The cysteine opens and the phenylalanine closes a CDR3 of 13 amino acids. Only the CDR3 DNA stays, 39 bases, in frame from base 1. The germline V gene encodes CDR1 DFQATT and CDR2 SNEGSKA (reference sequence). Relative to germline, V is 5 bases shorter and J is 0 bases shorter, with 8 bases between their ends. Genomic DNA was used as template for profiling of TCR beta VDJ combinations and CDR3 sequences. TCR repertoire sequencing was run on an Illumina HiSeq 2000. As for the authors' bioinformatics: Repertoires were assessed using TRBV/TRBJ rearrangement plots, CDR3 size and DJ length profiles, and Simpson's diversity index. The most abundant DNA sequence in the deep sequencing data was taken as the immunodominant clone. CDR3 amino acid sequences were checked for sharing between subjects and were compared against published repertoires and the VDJdb database. TCRdb reran the public reads through fastp at Q25 and MiXCR, keeping productive beta chains. For every CDR3 protein sequence, its rows merge into one entry that carries the most common genes and DNA. The V and J calls reflect TCRdb's pipeline rather than the authors' work. Present in this sample are roughly 250,000 distinct CDR3 sequences, 82% of which were seen just once. Approximately 40% of the sample rests with the top ten.

Patients chosen for sequencing had shown expansion of CD8+CD57+ cells by flow cytometry. All patients had severe acquired aplastic anemia diagnosed by International Study of Aplastic Anemia and Agranulocytosis and Camitta criteria. No therapy had been received by the patients at the time of blood sampling. TCR repertoires of sorted CD4+ and CD8+ blood T cells from severe aplastic anemia patients and healthy subjects were deep-sequenced in the study. In the USA, patient enrollment took place under clinicaltrials.gov protocols 00001620, 01623167, 00001397, 00071045, 00081523 and 00961064. Ficoll-Paque density gradient centrifugation was used to isolate peripheral blood mononuclear cells. CD4+ and CD8+ T cells were sorted by FACS or magnetic beads before DNA extraction.

The receptor was isolated from a human donor with aplastic anemia. The source material was sorted CD4+, CD8+, or CD8+CD57+ T cells (not recorded which) from PBMCs. Recombination joined TRBV20-1 with TRBJ1-5; no D gene call is confident. The sequenced DNA is TGCAGTGCTGGGAGAAATAGCAATCAGCCCCAGCATTTT. This yields the protein CSAGRNSNQPQHF.